The 26 T cell receptor beta chains given below trace back to one sample, sequenced in a study of long-term antiretroviral therapy in people with HIV (dated by TCRdb to the early 2020s). The immunoSEQ hsTCRB v3.0 assay was used at survey level resolution to sequence the TRB variable region. As stored in TCRdb, this immuneACCESS dataset retains in-frame rearrangements with V and J assigned. A fraction of the clones does not appear; measured against another copy, unresolved V genes explain less than half of the discrepancy, and the remainder lacks a known reason. For this sample there are under 30,000 clones; almost 85% appear just once. The ten largest clones capture roughly 5% of the sample. Material: unsorted PBMCs, obtained 1.1 years before starting antiretroviral therapy. Receptors originate from a woman in her twenties or thirties with HIV.

The CDR3 DNA sequence: TGTGCCAGCAGTTTGTCGGGGGGGACCTCCTACGAGCAGTACTTC. This gives the protein CASSLSGGTSYEQYF. The V gene is TRBV28, the J gene TRBJ2-7; 8 bases fit TRBD2. J was trimmed by 0 bases and V by 3 bases; bases with no gene match: 4. In germline, CDR1 is MDHEN, CDR2 SYDVKM. This CDR3 comprises 15 residues.

This clone was seen only once. The chain couples TRBV5-1 to TRBJ2-7; no definite D call. The germline V and J ends were trimmed by 0 bases and 4 bases, with 2 bases remaining between them. This CDR3 has 11 residues. Per germline, CDR1 SGHRS and CDR2 YFSETQ. The CDR3 loop is CASSLGYEQYF. The CDR3 region has the DNA TGCGCCAGCAGCTTGGGTTACGAGCAGTACTTC.

The V and J genes are TRBV19 and TRBJ1-5; D ambiguous. The V end was cut by 6 bases, the J end by 4 bases, with 25 bases between. The germline V gene has CDR1 LNHDA and CDR2 SQIVND (reference sequence). The CDR3 contains 18 residues. In DNA form, the CDR3 reads TGTGCCAGTAGCACCTCCCCTCGGAAGGGAGGATTTAATCAGCCCCAGCATTTT. Its protein is CASSTSPRKGGFNQPQHF.

This chain joins TRBV4-1 and TRBJ1-6; D is undetermined. Germline V lookup: CDR1 MGHRA, CDR2 YSYEKL. Trimming took off 3 bases at V and 6 bases at J, with 6 bases between the two ends. This CDR3 spans 13 amino acids. The CDR3 sequence: CASSQNRNSPLHF. CDR3 in DNA: TGCGCCAGCAGCCAGAATCGTAATTCACCCCTCCACTTT.

The rearrangement uses TRBV6-5 and TRBJ2-7, with TRBD2 as a possible D gene (5 bases). This CDR3 comprises 13 residues. V was clipped by 6 bases and J by 4 bases, with 13 bases between them. Germline CDR1 MNHEY, CDR2 SVGAGI. CDR3 DNA sequence: TGTGCCAGCAGGCCGTCCAGAGGGTACGAGCAGTACGTC. Translating it yields CASRPSRGYEQYV.

The rearrangement uses TRBV5-6 and TRBJ2-5; 7 nucleotides line up with TRBD2. With V trimmed by 2 bases and J by 4 bases, 11 bases remained unmatched. The CDR3 extends over 16 amino acids. The germline CDR1 and CDR2 sequences are SGHDT and YYEEEE. CDR3 bases: TGTGCCAGCAGCTTCCTCGGACGGGGAGGGGCAGAGACCCAGTACTTC. Protein: CASSFLGRGGAETQYF.

V and J are TRBV19 and TRBJ2-3; a possible D gene is TRBD2 (6 bases). Trimming cost V 6 bases and J 6 bases, with 19 bases left between them. The germline CDR1 and CDR2 sequences are LNHDA and SQIVND (reference sequence). The CDR3 sequence is 15 residues long. CDR3 in DNA: TGTGCCAGTAGCCTCTTCAACGGGGGAGCGGATACGCAGTATTTT. This gives the protein CASSLFNGGADTQYF. Looking up the rest from reference TRBV19 and TRBJ2-3 gives the full variable domain: DGGITQSPKYLFRKEGQNVTLSCEQNLNHDAMYWYRQDPGQGLRLIYYSQIVNDFQKGDIAEGYSVSREKKESFPLTVTSAQKNPTAFYLCASSLFNGGADTQYFGPGTRLTVL.

This rearrangement joins TRBV10-3 to TRBJ1-6; D perhaps matches TRBD1 (5 bases). Trimming took off 0 bases at V and 7 bases at J, with 13 bases between the two ends. Germline V lookup: CDR1 ENHRY, CDR2 SYGVKD. This CDR3 region has 16 residues. CDR3 region: CAISESGWDRNSPLHF. The CDR3 DNA reads TGTGCCATCAGTGAGTCGGGTTGGGACCGAAATTCACCCCTCCACTTT.

The V gene is TRBV10-3, the J gene TRBJ2-7; tentative D call: TRBD2 (5 bases). V shed 5 bases and J shed 0 bases, with 14 bases lying between them. This CDR3 is 15 amino acids long. The germline CDR1 and CDR2 sequences are ENHRY and SYGVKD. As DNA, the CDR3 is TGTGCCATCAGTCCCGGACTGGGGAGCTCCTACGAGCAGTACTTC. Translated, it gives CAISPGLGSSYEQYF.

This chain uses TRBV6-1 with TRBJ1-5; D is undetermined. Trimming left V 3 bases short and J 7 bases short, with 10 bases between. CDR1 is MNHNS and CDR2 is SASEGT in the germline V gene. The CDR3 has 13 residues. This chain's CDR3 is CASSDGRRQPQHF. CDR3 coding DNA: TGTGCCAGCAGTGATGGCCGGCGCCAGCCCCAGCATTTT.

This chain connects TRBV19 to TRBJ2-2, with unresolved D. The length of the CDR3 is 11 residues. Germline CDR1 and CDR2: LNHDA and SQIVND (reference sequence). The ends were cut back, 8 bases at V and 5 bases at J, with 6 bases in the middle. In DNA, the CDR3 is TGTGCCAGTGTGGGAACCGGGGAGCTGTTTTTT. Its translation: CASVGTGELFF.

J is TRBJ1-5 and V is TRBV12-2; TRBD1, the table's D call, was not compared with the DNA. TRBV12-2 is listed as a pseudogene. The CDR3 runs to 17 residues. The chain's CDR3 is CASRLPFRTGENQPQHF. In DNA, the CDR3 is TGTGCAAGTCGCCTCCCCTTTCGGACAGGGGAAAATCAGCCCCAGCATTTT.

V usage is TRBV10-3 and J usage is TRBJ1-2; TRBD1 agrees at 8 bases. The germline V gene has CDR1 ENHRY and CDR2 SYGVKD. The CDR3 has 13 amino acids. With 2 bases clipped from V and 8 bases from J, the junction kept 4 bases outside the gene matches. CDR3 residues: CAISEQGAEGYTF. The CDR3 DNA sequence: TGTGCCATCAGTGAGCAGGGGGCTGAAGGCTACACCTTC.

The V gene is TRBV9, the J gene TRBJ1-2; 9 bases fit TRBD1. The V segment lost 3 bases and the J segment 5 bases; nucleotides outside the gene matches: 5. Germline CDR1 reads SGDLS; CDR2 reads YYNGEE. The CDR3 runs to 14 residues. CDR3 in DNA: TGTGCCAGCAGCGGGACAGGGGTGGGGTATGGCTACACCTTC. Amino acid sequence: CASSGTGVGYGYTF.

V gene TRBV5-1 combines with J gene TRBJ1-2; no reliable D call. Germline V gene data show CDR1 as SGHRS and CDR2 as YFSETQ. CDR3 size: 15 residues. V was clipped by 4 bases and J by 4 bases, with 17 bases between them. CDR3 region: CASSRMAVLGYGYTF. The CDR3 DNA is TGCGCCAGCAGCAGAATGGCCGTCTTGGGCTATGGCTACACCTTC.

This clone was seen a few times. The gene calls are TRBV6-1 and TRBJ1-6; 7 bases align to TRBD1. Trimming took 5 bases from V and 14 from J; bases not matched to a gene: 12. CDR3 size: 14 residues. Germline V gene data show CDR1 as MNHNS and CDR2 as SASEGT. CDR3 DNA: TGTGCCAGCAGTTCAACATTCGACAGGGTCACCCTCCACTTT. It yields the protein CASSSTFDRVTLHF.

In its sample, this clone was seen once. V gene TRBV5-1 combines with J gene TRBJ2-3, with 8 nucleotides matching TRBD1. The ends lost 6 bases at V and 4 bases at J; junction bases unmatched: 7. CDR1 SGHRS and CDR2 YFSETQ come from the germline V gene. The CDR3 loop spans 14 amino acids. CDR3 sequence reads: CASKPDRVADTQYF. The DNA for the CDR3 is TGCGCCAGCAAACCGGACAGGGTCGCAGATACGCAGTATTTT. The full variable domain, with the rest looked up from reference TRBV5-1 and TRBJ2-3, is KAGVTQTPRYLIKTRGQQVTLSCSPISGHRSVSWYQQTPGQGLQFLFEYFSETQRNKGNFPGRFSGRQFSNSRSEMNVSTLELGDSALYLCASKPDRVADTQYFGPGTRLTVL.

The chain employs TRBV2 and TRBJ1-4; unclear D gene. The CDR3 runs 14 residues. Germline values: CDR1 SNHLY, CDR2 FYNNEI. V was cut by 2 bases and J by 6 bases, with 10 bases left in between. The CDR3 region has the DNA TGTGCCAGCAGTGAATGGGCTTTGGATGAAAAACTGTTTTTT. Translating gives CASSEWALDEKLFF.

This chain links TRBV14 with TRBJ2-6; D is unresolved. Trimming removed 6 bases at V and 1 base at J, with 10 bases between. The CDR3 is made up of 15 amino acids. Germline V lookup: CDR1 SGHDN, CDR2 FVKESK. The CDR3 nucleotides read TGTGCCAGCAGTCAACCCGGATCTGGGGCCAACGTCCTGACTTTC. Its protein product is CASSQPGSGANVLTF.

This clone was found a few times. The rearrangement links TRBV29-1 to TRBJ1-1; no firm D call. Trimming removed 6 bases at V and 7 bases at J, with 15 bases between. Germline CDR1 reads SQVTM; CDR2 reads ANQGSEA. The CDR3 is 12 amino acids. The CDR3 loop is CSVLRDDGEAFF. The CDR3 DNA reads TGCAGCGTGCTCCGGGATGACGGTGAAGCTTTCTTT. Supplemented by reference TRBV29-1 and TRBJ1-1, the full variable domain reads SAVISQKPSRDICQRGTSLTIQCQVDSQVTMMFWYRQQPGQSLTLIATANQGSEATYESGFVIDKFPISRPNLTFSTLTVSNMSPEDSSIYLCSVLRDDGEAFFGQGTRLTVV.

This sequence joins TRBV5-1 and TRBJ2-1; no clear D gene. The CDR3 is 13 amino acids. Germline CDR1 SGHRS, CDR2 YFSETQ. V was trimmed by 0 bases and J by 4 bases, leaving 5 bases between them. CDR3 in amino acids: CASSLESYNEQFF. CDR3 DNA sequence: TGCGCCAGCAGCTTGGAGTCTTACAATGAGCAGTTCTTC.

V and J are TRBV25-1 and TRBJ2-3, with TRBD2 matching 7 bases. CDR3 length equals 15 residues. In germline, CDR1 is MGHDK, CDR2 SYGVNS. V trimming: 1 base; J trimming: 1 base; junction bases outside the gene matches: 2. CDR3 sequence (DNA): TGTGCCAGCAGTGAATTTCGGGGGGGCACAGATACGCAGTATTTT. Translation: CASSEFRGGTDTQYF.

In its sample, this clone was seen once. The gene calls are TRBV10-3 and TRBJ2-1; weak D call: TRBD1 (6 bases). Germline loops: CDR1 ENHRY, CDR2 SYGVKD. V was shortened by 8 bases and J by 6 bases, with 11 bases between the two germline ends. The CDR3 has 12 residues. Here the CDR3 reads CAIGPDSNEQFF. DNA of the CDR3: TGTGCCATCGGGCCGGACAGCAATGAGCAGTTCTTC.

The chain joins TRBV5-1 to TRBJ2-5, with D possibly called TRBD1 or TRBD2 (5 bases each). This CDR3 has 16 residues. CDR1 and CDR2 from the germline V gene are SGHRS and YFSETQ. Trimming left V 2 bases short and J 3 bases short, with 17 bases between. In DNA, the CDR3 is TGCGCCAGCAGCTTAACATTTGGGGACGGAGAAGAGACCCAGTACTTC. This encodes CASSLTFGDGEETQYF.

The rearrangement joins TRBV19 to TRBJ1-5, with D unresolved. V was clipped by 8 bases and J by 2 bases, with 10 bases between them. From germline, CDR1 is LNHDA and CDR2 SQIVND (reference sequence). CDR3 length: 13 residues. The CDR3 is CASSRNGNQPQHF. The CDR3 DNA reads as TGTGCCAGTTCTCGTAATGGCAATCAGCCCCAGCATTTT. The whole variable domain, filled in from reference TRBV19 and TRBJ1-5, reads DGGITQSPKYLFRKEGQNVTLSCEQNLNHDAMYWYRQDPGQGLRLIYYSQIVNDFQKGDIAEGYSVSREKKESFPLTVTSAQKNPTAFYLCASSRNGNQPQHFGDGTRLSIL.

The chain combines TRBV12-5 with TRBJ2-7; the match to TRBD1 covers 7 bases. This CDR3 comprises 14 residues. The germline V gene encodes CDR1 LGHNT and CDR2 FRNRAP. With V trimmed by 6 bases and J by 4 bases, 9 bases remained unmatched. CDR3 nucleotide sequence: TGTGCTAGTGGAATATCCAGGGACAGTTACGAGCAGTACTTC. Translated, it gives CASGISRDSYEQYF.